A single sample is the source of the 30 T cell receptor beta chains below, sequenced in a study of cytomegalovirus exposure and HLA in healthy donors. The primer mix had 60 Vbeta and 13 Jbeta primers. Sequencing used immunoSEQ multiplex PCR; TCRdb keeps in-frame clones, though not all of them. The table has some 80,000 clones, around 73% seen once. Material for sequencing was PBMCs. Source of these receptors: a man aged 45 to 65 in good health and CMV-seronegative.

The chain employs TRBV28 and TRBJ2-6; D perhaps matches TRBD1 (6 bases). The CDR3 length is 15 residues. V was cut by 6 bases and J by 2 bases, with 11 bases left in between. The germline V gene encodes CDR1 MDHEN and CDR2 SYDVKM. This CDR3 is CASRGQKPGANVLTF. The CDR3 DNA sequence: TGTGCCAGCAGGGGACAAAAGCCTGGGGCCAACGTCCTGACTTTC.

V and J are TRBV5-6 and TRBJ2-7; D gene unclear. The CDR3 totals 13 residues. In germline, CDR1 is SGHDT, CDR2 YYEEEE. V lost 3 bases, J lost 2 bases, and 9 bases lay in between. CDR3 sequence: CASSSTKTYEQYF. CDR3 nucleotide sequence: TGTGCCAGCAGCTCGACAAAGACCTACGAGCAGTACTTC.

This clone was counted only a few times. The rearrangement links TRBV14 to TRBJ1-4; D uncertain. The CDR3 spans 16 residues. CDR1 and CDR2 from the germline V gene are SGHDN and FVKESK. Trimming left V 3 bases short and J 0 bases short, with 11 bases between. The CDR3 region has the DNA TGTGCCAGCAGCCAGCACAGAACGGCAACTAATGAAAAACTGTTTTTT. It yields the protein CASSQHRTATNEKLFF. The variable domain in full, completed from reference TRBV14 and TRBJ1-4, reads EAGVTQFPSHSVIEKGQTVTLRCDPISGHDNLYWYRRVMGKEIKFLLHFVKESKQDESGMPNNRFLAERTGGTYSTLKVQPAELEDSGVYFCASSQHRTATNEKLFFGSGTQLSVL.

The J gene is TRBJ2-5, the V gene TRBV6-1, with TRBD2 matching 10 bases. CDR3 length: 15 residues. Germline CDR1 and CDR2: MNHNS and SASEGT. After removal of 3 bases from V and 5 bases from J, the junction contained 6 bases not matched to a gene. Here the CDR3 DNA reads TGTGCCAGCAGTGACTCGGGACTAGCGCTTGAGACCCAGTACTTC. Protein sequence: CASSDSGLALETQYF.

This rearrangement joins TRBV11-2 to TRBJ1-2; 7 bases align to TRBD1. The germline gives CDR1 SGHAT, CDR2 FQNNGV. This CDR3 contains 15 residues. V shed 6 bases, J shed 4 bases, and the junction held 11 bases outside the gene matches. The CDR3 coding sequence is TGTGCCAGCAGGAAACCAGGACAGGCCTTCTATGGCTACACCTTC. Translation gives CASRKPGQAFYGYTF.

The rearrangement uses TRBV30 and TRBJ1-2, with D unclear. In germline, CDR1 is GTSNPN, CDR2 SVGIG (reference sequence). V lost 2 bases and J lost 4, with 11 bases in between. This CDR3 spans 13 amino acids. CDR3 sequence reads: CAWSSGHLYGYTF. CDR3 nucleotides: TGTGCCTGGAGTAGCGGGCACCTCTATGGCTACACCTTC.

The chain uses TRBV30 and TRBJ2-7, with TRBD1 matching over 7 bases. CDR3 length equals 13 residues. The germline gives CDR1 GTSNPN, CDR2 SVGIG (reference sequence). Trimming took 4 bases from V and 0 from J; bases not matched to a gene: 3. The CDR3 loop reads CAWKGQSSYEQYF. The CDR3 region has the DNA TGTGCCTGGAAGGGACAGAGCTCCTACGAGCAGTACTTC. Combining the CDR3 with reference TRBV30 and TRBJ2-7 gives the whole variable domain SQTIHQWPATLVQPVGSPLSLECTVEGTSNPNLYWYRQAAGRGLQLLFYSVGIGQISSEVPQNLSASRPQDRQFILSSKKLLLSDSGFYLCAWKGQSSYEQYFGPGTRLTVT.

The genes are TRBV6-6 and TRBJ2-3, with 9 bases fitting TRBD1. From germline, CDR1 is MNHNY and CDR2 SVGAGI (reference sequence). With 3 bases clipped from V and 4 bases from J, the junction kept 8 bases outside the gene matches. The CDR3 totals 16 residues. CDR3 sequence: CASSYGTGRFADTQYF. CDR3 nucleotide sequence: TGTGCCAGCAGTTATGGGACAGGGAGATTCGCAGATACGCAGTATTTT.

The chain couples TRBV25-1 to TRBJ2-2; maybe TRBD1 (5 bases). CDR1 MGHDK and CDR2 SYGVNS come from the germline V gene. The CDR3 is made up of 16 amino acids. V lost 1 base, J lost 0 bases, and 9 bases lay in between. In DNA form, the CDR3 reads TGTGCCAGCAGTGAATCGGTAGGGGCGAACACCGGGGAGCTGTTTTTT. It is translated as CASSESVGANTGELFF. Filled out from reference TRBV25-1 and TRBJ2-2, the complete variable domain reads EADIYQTPRYLVIGTGKKITLECSQTMGHDKMYWYQQDPGMELHLIHYSYGVNSTEKGDLSSESTVSRIRTEHFPLTLESARPSHTSQYLCASSESVGANTGELFFGEGSRLTVL.

The J gene is TRBJ1-5, the V gene TRBV23-1; possibly TRBD1 for D (5 bases). TRBV23-1 is sorted into the ORF group, with uncertain function. This CDR3 spans 14 amino acids. Trimming removed 6 bases from V and 3 bases from J, with 12 bases in between. The CDR3 DNA reads TGCGCCAGCAGCAACCCAGGGCCCAATCAGCCCCAGCATTTT. This sequence encodes CASSNPGPNQPQHF.

The rearrangement links TRBV5-8 to TRBJ2-7, with TRBD1 matching 10 bases. The V gene end was trimmed by 4 bases and the J gene end by 6 bases; junction bases not matched to a gene: 25. The CDR3 spans 20 residues. CDR1 and CDR2 from the germline V gene are SGHTS and YDEGEE. The CDR3 here is CASSQIPGTGVSYIGSEQYF. In DNA form, the CDR3 reads TGTGCCAGCAGCCAGATACCCGGGACAGGGGTTTCCTACATCGGATCCGAGCAGTACTTC.

The J gene is TRBJ1-2, the V gene TRBV4-2; no clear D gene. The ends were cut back, 0 bases at V and 4 bases at J, with 9 bases in the middle. The CDR3 has 14 amino acids. CDR1 and CDR2 from the germline V gene are LGHNA and YNFKEQ. The CDR3 reads CASSQDTGFYGYTF. Here the CDR3 DNA reads TGTGCCAGCAGCCAAGATACGGGATTCTATGGCTACACCTTC.

This chain links TRBV20-1 with TRBJ1-2; tentative D call: TRBD1 (6 bases). The V and J ends lost 3 bases and 7 bases respectively, with 9 bases between them. Germline CDR1 and CDR2: DFQATT and SNEGSKA (reference sequence). The CDR3 totals 11 residues. Here the CDR3 DNA reads TGCAGTGCTAGGGGGGGGCCTGGCTACACCTTC. It encodes CSARGGPGYTF.

V is TRBV18 and J is TRBJ2-7, with TRBD1 identical over 9 bases. V lost 4 bases, J lost 6 bases, and 7 bases stayed unmatched. The CDR3 loop spans 14 amino acids. CDR1 is KGHSH, CDR2 LQKENI, per germline. The DNA for the CDR3 is TGTGCCAGCTCACTCGGACAGGGGCCGGGCGAGCAGTACTTC. Protein: CASSLGQGPGEQYF.

The rearrangement joins TRBV19 to TRBJ1-6; maybe TRBD1 (5 bases). The CDR3 covers 14 residues. Per the germline V gene, CDR1 is LNHDA and CDR2 is SQIVND (reference sequence). The germline V and J ends were trimmed by 5 bases and 10 bases, with 15 bases remaining between them. The chain's CDR3 is CASSQWQGGSPLHF. For the CDR3, the DNA is TGTGCCAGTAGTCAATGGCAGGGTGGATCACCCCTCCACTTT.

The chain is built from TRBV27 and TRBJ1-1; perhaps TRBD1 as D (5 bases). The CDR3 runs to 14 residues. V shed 5 bases and J shed 5 bases, with 15 bases lying between them. CDR1 and CDR2 from the germline V gene are MNHEY and SMNVEV (reference sequence). The CDR3 reads CASSLYQGGTEAFF. The CDR3 DNA sequence: TGTGCCAGCAGTCTCTACCAGGGAGGAACTGAAGCTTTCTTT.

The chain uses TRBV5-6 and TRBJ1-2, with TRBD1 matching over 7 bases. Looked up from germline, CDR1 is SGHDT and CDR2 is YYEEEE. The CDR3 length is 13 residues. With V trimmed by 4 bases and J by 2 bases, 2 bases remained unmatched. Written as DNA, the CDR3 is TGTGCCAGCAGCGTGGACAGGAACTATGGCTACACCTTC. Protein sequence: CASSVDRNYGYTF.

This clone was detected a few times. The chain joins TRBV5-8 to TRBJ2-5; 7 nucleotides agree with TRBD1. The CDR3 is made up of 13 amino acids. The germline V gene encodes CDR1 SGHTS and CDR2 YDEGEE. V dropped 2 bases and J dropped 7; count of bases not matched to a gene: 5. CDR3 DNA: TGTGCCAGCAGCTTCGGGACAGTAGGGACCCAGTACTTC. The encoded protein is CASSFGTVGTQYF.

The rearrangement uses TRBV11-3 and TRBJ1-1, with D tentatively TRBD1 (5 bases). CDR3 length equals 13 residues. Germline V lookup: CDR1 SGHNT, CDR2 YENEEA. V was clipped by 0 bases and J by 10 bases, with 12 bases between them. The DNA for the CDR3 is TGTGCCAGCAGCTTAGAGGAGGGGATAGGAGCTTTCTTT. As protein: CASSLEEGIGAFF.

The V gene is TRBV30, the J gene TRBJ1-4; 11 bases are shared with TRBD1. This CDR3 contains 14 residues. Germline values: CDR1 GTSNPN, CDR2 SVGIG (reference sequence). V lost 2 bases, J lost 8 bases, and 4 bases stayed unmatched. Here the CDR3 DNA reads TGTGCCTGGAGTAGGGACAGGGGGAACGAAAAACTGTTTTTT. As protein: CAWSRDRGNEKLFF.

V gene TRBV27 combines with J gene TRBJ2-4; D perhaps matches TRBD1 (6 bases). Trimming left V 6 bases short and J 7 bases short, with 13 bases between. The V gene's germline CDR1 is MNHEY and CDR2 SMNVEV (reference sequence). This CDR3 contains 13 residues. CDR3 DNA: TGTGCCAGCAGCACAGGGAGTATTAACATTCAGTACTTC. Translation: CASSTGSINIQYF.

The chain employs TRBV18 and TRBJ2-3; 8 nucleotides line up with TRBD2. V was pared by 2 bases and J by 2 bases, with 9 bases of the junction left unmatched. Germline CDR1 is KGHSH and CDR2 is LQKENI. CDR3 length: 17 residues. The CDR3 loop reads CASSPSRSGGSTDTQYF. Here the CDR3 DNA reads TGTGCCAGCTCACCAAGTCGCAGCGGGGGTTCCACAGATACGCAGTATTTT.

The gene calls are TRBV2 and TRBJ1-5, with D possibly being TRBD1 (5 bases). V lost 4 bases to trimming and J lost 3 bases, with 10 bases between them. The CDR3 is made up of 14 amino acids. From germline, CDR1 is SNHLY and CDR2 FYNNEI. CDR3 DNA sequence: TGTGCCAGCAGTGCCAGGGAGGCCAATCAGCCCCAGCATTTT. This sequence encodes CASSAREANQPQHF.

The chain employs TRBV6-5 and TRBJ1-2; 9 bases are shared with TRBD1. Germline loops: CDR1 MNHEY, CDR2 SVGAGI. The ends lost 5 bases at V and 7 bases at J; junction bases unmatched: 2. The CDR3 extends over 12 amino acids. The CDR3 DNA is TGTGCCAGCAGTGGGACAGGGTCTGGCTACACCTTC. It yields the protein CASSGTGSGYTF.

The J gene is TRBJ1-2, the V gene TRBV6-1, with 7 bases fitting TRBD1. The CDR3 covers 14 residues. Trimming removed 7 bases from V and 3 bases from J; junction bases left unmatched: 8. Germline CDR1 and CDR2: MNHNS and SASEGT. The CDR3 DNA follows: TGTGCCAGCACCCAGGGGGGCAGCGACTATGGCTACACCTTC. It yields the protein CASTQGGSDYGYTF.

This clone was found once. The V and J genes are TRBV11-3 and TRBJ2-7; perhaps TRBD2 as D (7 bases). In germline, CDR1 is SGHNT, CDR2 YENEEA. V lost 1 base and J 0 bases, leaving 16 bases between the germline ends. The CDR3 runs 17 residues. The CDR3 sequence: CASSLVESGDISYEQYF. In nucleotides, the CDR3 is TGTGCCAGCAGCTTAGTAGAAAGCGGGGACATCTCCTACGAGCAGTACTTC.

The rearrangement links TRBV5-1 to TRBJ1-1; no clear D. This CDR3 is built from 15 residues. Germline loops: CDR1 SGHRS, CDR2 YFSETQ. Trimming removed 2 bases from V and 0 bases from J, with 11 bases in between. The CDR3, as DNA: TGCGCCAGCAGCTTTCTTGAGGGAATGAACACTGAAGCTTTCTTT. Translating gives CASSFLEGMNTEAFF.

Points on this clone: The sample carries other DNA sequences with the same CDR3. V gene TRBV5-1 combines with J gene TRBJ1-6; D is uncertain. CDR1 and CDR2 (germline): SGHRS, YFSETQ. The germline V and J ends were trimmed by 1 base and 7 bases, with 6 bases remaining between them. The CDR3 extends over 13 amino acids. CDR3 in DNA: TGCGCCAGCAGCTTGAACCAGAATTCACCCCTCCACTTT. Its translation: CASSLNQNSPLHF. The full variable domain, with the rest looked up from reference TRBV5-1 and TRBJ1-6, is KAGVTQTPRYLIKTRGQQVTLSCSPISGHRSVSWYQQTPGQGLQFLFEYFSETQRNKGNFPGRFSGRQFSNSRSEMNVSTLELGDSALYLCASSLNQNSPLHFGNGTRLTVT.

The V gene is TRBV4-1, the J gene TRBJ2-3; TRBD2 is a possible D gene (6 bases). Germline values: CDR1 MGHRA, CDR2 YSYEKL. The CDR3 extends over 16 amino acids. The germline V and J ends were trimmed by 1 base and 0 bases, with 11 bases remaining between them. The CDR3 coding sequence is TGCGCCAGCAGCCAAGTCGCTCTAGCGAGCACAGATACGCAGTATTTT. Its protein product is CASSQVALASTDTQYF.

The rearrangement uses TRBV29-1 and TRBJ1-2; 8 bases line up with TRBD1. The CDR3 covers 12 residues. Germline values: CDR1 SQVTM, CDR2 ANQGSEA. Germline trimming cut 4 bases from V and 4 bases from J; bases unmatched to any gene: 2. CDR3 nucleotide sequence: TGCAGCGTTGTTGACAGGGGCTATGGCTACACCTTC. This gives the protein CSVVDRGYGYTF.